This T cell receptor beta chain was sequenced for a study of cytomegalovirus exposure and HLA in healthy donors. Study-level background: A prior study identified just under 120 million unique TCR beta sequences from 190 million or so T cells.

General observations from the study: Researchers counted 180 or so TCR beta chains as cytomegalovirus-associated.

In the case of this clone: Its antigen remains unidentified.

The PCR was carried out with 60 Vbeta primers and 13 Jbeta primers. Using immunoSEQ multiplex PCR, the repertoire was profiled, and TCRdb retains in-frame clones only, with some absent. The sample has around 67,000 clones, less than 80% seen once. What was sequenced was PBMCs. This clonotype originated in a woman aged 45-65 years in good health and CMV-seronegative.

The CDR3 protein is CASSFFRDTEAFF. The CDR3 coding sequence is TGTGCCAGCAGTTTTTTTCGAGACACTGAAGCTTTCTTT. This rearrangement joins TRBV28 to TRBJ1-1, with no clear D. Looked up from germline, CDR1 is MDHEN and CDR2 is SYDVKM. V lost 3 bases, J lost 3 bases, and 8 bases lay in between. CDR3 length equals 13 residues.